The 23 T cell receptor beta chains presented below share a single source sample, sequenced in a study of OX40 agonist ivuxolimab in advanced cancers. Library method: the immunoSEQ multiplex PCR assay. Held by TCRdb, this immuneACCESS table contains in-frame sequences only and omits some clones. Under half of the omission traces to an unresolved V gene where checked; the cause of the rest is unknown. The table for this sample lists approximately 59,000 clones; about 85% of them were counted only once. The ten largest account for 0.76% of the sample. Material: CD4+ or CD8+ T cells sorted from blood, obtained in a trial of the OX40 agonist ivuxolimab. The receptor set was obtained from an adult with an advanced solid tumor such as melanoma, head and neck, liver or kidney cancer.

The chain employs TRBV5-4 and TRBJ2-3; 13 positions agree with TRBD2. CDR3 length equals 16 residues. In germline, CDR1 is SGHNT, CDR2 YYREEE (reference sequence). V shed 4 bases, J shed 8 bases, and the junction held 10 bases outside the gene matches. For the CDR3, the DNA is TGTGCCAGCAGCCTCATGGGACTAGCGGGAACGGCTACGCAGTATTTT. Amino acid sequence: CASSLMGLAGTATQYF.

The chain has TRBV19 and TRBJ2-2, with a tentative D call TRBD1 (6 bases). CDR1 LNHDA and CDR2 SQIVND come from the germline V gene (reference sequence). Trimming stripped 8 bases from V and 2 bases from J, with 24 bases between. The CDR3 has 18 residues. CDR3 sequence reads: CASLNSVTGTPNTGELFF. As DNA, the CDR3 is TGTGCCAGTTTGAACAGCGTCACCGGGACACCTAACACCGGGGAGCTGTTTTTT.

This chain links TRBV7-2 with TRBJ2-5, with TRBD2 identical over 8 bases. The V gene end was trimmed by 4 bases and the J gene end by 5 bases; junction bases not matched to a gene: 9. From germline, CDR1 is SGHTA and CDR2 FQGNSA. CDR3 length: 15 residues. The CDR3 bases are TGTGCCAGCAGCTGGCGCGGGGGGCTTGAGGAGACCCAGTACTTC. It specifies CASSWRGGLEETQYF.

As to this clone: In the same sample, other DNA sequences code for this CDR3. This chain uses TRBV7-2 with TRBJ2-5; TRBD2 matches 13 bases. The CDR3 spans 16 residues. Per germline, CDR1 SGHTA and CDR2 FQGNSA. After removal of 1 base from V and 3 bases from J, the junction contained 2 bases not matched to a gene. The CDR3 coding sequence is TGTGCCAGCAGCTTAGGACTAGCGGGGGGTGAAGAGACCCAGTACTTC. Encoded protein: CASSLGLAGGEETQYF.

This CDR3 reads CASSPQLATGELFF. The CDR3 nucleotides are TGTGCCAGCTCACCACAACTAGCCACCGGGGAGCTGTTTTTT. The chain has TRBV18 and TRBJ2-2; a possible D gene is TRBD2 (6 bases). The V end lost 1 base, the J end lost 4 bases, and 7 bases lay between the germline ends. Germline values: CDR1 KGHSH, CDR2 LQKENI. The CDR3 sequence is 14 residues long. Based on the CDR3 plus reference TRBV18 and TRBJ2-2, the full variable domain is NAGVMQNPRHLVRRRGQEARLRCSPMKGHSHVYWYRQLPEEGLKFMVYLQKENIIDESGMPKERFSAEFPKEGPSILRIQQVVRGDSAAYFCASSPQLATGELFFGEGSRLTVL.

This chain connects TRBV11-1 to TRBJ1-1; the D gene is possibly TRBD1 (6 bases). V lost 7 bases and J 1 base, leaving 13 bases between the germline ends. CDR1 and CDR2 from the germline V gene are SGHAT and FQDESV (reference sequence). This CDR3 has 14 amino acids. CDR3 sequence: CASTKRGGNTEAFF. In DNA form, the CDR3 reads TGTGCCAGCACCAAAAGGGGGGGGAACACTGAAGCTTTCTTT.

The chain employs TRBV19 and TRBJ2-1, with 7 positions matching TRBD2. Trimming removed 3 bases from V and 7 bases from J; junction bases left unmatched: 6. CDR1 and CDR2 from the germline V gene are LNHDA and SQIVND (reference sequence). The CDR3 consists of 14 residues. For the CDR3, the DNA is TGTGCCAGTAGTATTATCTCCGGGGGGAATGAGCAGTTCTTC. Its protein product is CASSIISGGNEQFF.

This clone turned up a few times. V and J are TRBV7-6 and TRBJ2-7, with a possible D match to TRBD1 (6 bases). Trimming left V 7 bases short and J 2 bases short, with 18 bases between. Germline loops: CDR1 SGHVS, CDR2 FNYEAQ. The CDR3 is 15 residues long. In DNA form, the CDR3 reads TGTGCCAGCAAAAATGGGGCAGGGGCCCCCTACGAGCAGTACTTC. Translation: CASKNGAGAPYEQYF.

J is TRBJ1-1 and V is TRBV9, with TRBD1 as a possible D gene (6 bases). Germline V lookup: CDR1 SGDLS, CDR2 YYNGEE. The CDR3 loop spans 16 amino acids. V was trimmed by 4 bases and J by 0 bases, leaving 16 bases between them. The CDR3 loop reads CASSPRGGGMNTEAFF. The CDR3 nucleotides are TGTGCCAGCAGCCCCCGGGGAGGGGGGATGAACACTGAAGCTTTCTTT.

The chain combines TRBV9 with TRBJ1-1; D not certain. The germline V gene has CDR1 SGDLS and CDR2 YYNGEE. The CDR3 contains 14 residues. Trimming pared 0 bases from V and 0 bases from J, leaving 6 bases between. CDR3 protein: CASSVDQMNTEAFF. In DNA form, the CDR3 reads TGTGCCAGCAGCGTAGACCAAATGAACACTGAAGCTTTCTTT.

The J gene is TRBJ2-5, the V gene TRBV20-1; no firm D call. V lost 0 bases and J 5 bases, leaving 4 bases between the germline ends. Germline V gene data show CDR1 as DFQATT and CDR2 as SNEGSKA (reference sequence). CDR3 length: 11 amino acids. In DNA form, the CDR3 reads TGCAGTGCTAGAGAGGGTGAGACCCAGTACTTC. The encoded protein is CSAREGETQYF.

In its sample, this clone was seen once. The chain combines TRBV6-5 with TRBJ2-5, with D possibly TRBD1 on 6 matching bases. Germline CDR1 reads MNHEY; CDR2 reads SVGAGI. The length of the CDR3 is 15 residues. The V gene lost 7 bases and the J gene lost 2 bases, with 17 bases spanning the gap. In DNA, the CDR3 is TGTGCCAGCACCGAGATTGTGGGGGCACAAGAGACCCAGTACTTC. This translates into CASTEIVGAQETQYF.

This clone was recorded once. V usage is TRBV5-5 and J usage is TRBJ2-1, with D possibly being TRBD1 or TRBD2 (5 bases each). This CDR3 contains 16 residues. The V and J ends lost 3 bases and 0 bases respectively, with 13 bases between them. Germline V gene data show CDR1 as SGHKS and CDR2 as YYEKEE (reference sequence). CDR3 sequence reads: CASSWGRTLSYNEQFF. CDR3 nucleotides: TGTGCCAGCAGCTGGGGACGAACTCTCTCCTACAATGAGCAGTTCTTC.

The chain has TRBV7-2 and TRBJ2-7; D gene ambiguous. The germline V and J ends were trimmed by 4 bases and 3 bases, with 13 bases remaining between them. This CDR3 comprises 14 residues. Germline lookup yields CDR1 SGHTA and CDR2 FQGNSA. The CDR3 region has the DNA TGTGCCAGCAGCTCCCTGGGGATTGACTACGAGCAGTACTTC. It encodes CASSSLGIDYEQYF.

V is TRBV27 and J is TRBJ2-1, with 8 bases fitting TRBD2. The germline CDR1 and CDR2 sequences are MNHEY and SMNVEV (reference sequence). CDR3 length: 16 amino acids. J lost 0 bases, V lost 10 bases, and 11 bases had no gene match. CDR3 nucleotide sequence: TGTGCCACAAAAACATTGAGCGGGAGCTCCTACAATGAGCAGTTCTTC. This codes for CATKTLSGSSYNEQFF.

This clone was recorded a few times. V is TRBV6-6 and J is TRBJ1-2; the D is unclear. V lost 6 bases and J 6 bases, leaving 11 bases between the germline ends. Germline-derived CDR1 and CDR2 are MNHNY and SVGAGI (reference sequence). This CDR3 has 12 residues. CDR3 DNA: TGTGCCAGCAGACCGGAGGGAGATGGCTACACCTTC. This translates into CASRPEGDGYTF.

V gene TRBV29-1 combines with J gene TRBJ1-1; possibly TRBD1 for D (6 bases). The CDR3 loop spans 12 amino acids. Germline V gene data show CDR1 as SQVTM and CDR2 as ANQGSEA. Trimming took 0 bases from V and 7 from J, leaving 9 bases between them. CDR3 sequence: CSVEESGDEAFF. The CDR3 bases are TGCAGCGTTGAAGAATCAGGGGATGAAGCTTTCTTT.

The chain has TRBV19 and TRBJ2-5, with TRBD2 matching over 8 bases. J gave up 7 bases and V 5 bases, and 9 bases lay outside the gene matches. The germline V gene encodes CDR1 LNHDA and CDR2 SQIVND (reference sequence). This CDR3 is 14 amino acids long. The CDR3 region has the DNA TGTGCCAGTAGTCAAGGAGCGGGAGTGGTGACCCAGTACTTC. Its protein product is CASSQGAGVVTQYF.

V and J are TRBV28 and TRBJ2-6; no clear D. The CDR3 is 16 residues long. CDR1 is MDHEN and CDR2 is SYDVKM in the germline V gene. V lost 6 bases to trimming and J lost 1 base, with 13 bases between them. CDR3 residues: CASRTSEASGANVLTF. CDR3 nucleotides: TGTGCCAGCAGGACCTCAGAGGCTTCTGGGGCCAACGTCCTGACTTTC.

The V call is TRBV7-9, the J call TRBJ2-4; TRBD1 aligns across 8 bases. CDR3 length: 12 residues. Germline-derived CDR1 and CDR2 are SEHNR and FQNEAQ (reference sequence). The V gene end was trimmed by 8 bases and the J gene end by 4 bases; junction bases not matched to a gene: 1. In DNA form, the CDR3 reads TGTGCCAGCCGGGACAGGAAAAACATTCAGTACTTC. Translating it yields CASRDRKNIQYF. Supplemented by reference TRBV7-9 and TRBJ2-4, the full variable domain reads DTGVSQNPRHKITKRGQNVTFRCDPISEHNRLYWYRQTLGQGPEFLTYFQNEAQLEKSRLLSDRFSAERPKGSFSTLEIQRTEQGDSAMYLCASRDRKNIQYFGAGTRLSVL.

This chain links TRBV13 with TRBJ2-5; 10 nucleotides line up with TRBD2. Germline values: CDR1 PRHDT, CDR2 FYEKMQ (reference sequence). The V gene end was trimmed by 5 bases and the J gene end by 5 bases; junction bases not matched to a gene: 11. This CDR3 has 16 residues. The CDR3 reads CASSPGASGRGETQYF. In DNA form, the CDR3 reads TGTGCCAGCAGCCCAGGGGCTAGCGGGAGAGGCGAGACCCAGTACTTC.

The CDR3 protein is CSVDLQGASANYGYTF. CDR3 sequence (DNA): TGCAGCGTAGACCTACAGGGGGCCTCAGCTAACTATGGCTACACCTTC. The genes are TRBV29-1 and TRBJ1-2, with 9 bases fitting TRBD1. V was clipped by 6 bases and J by 0 bases; unmatched bases: 11. In germline, CDR1 is SQVTM, CDR2 ANQGSEA. There are 16 residues in the CDR3.

As regards this clone: Other DNA sequences in the same sample also yield this CDR3. The chain is built from TRBV28 and TRBJ2-7, with 10 nucleotides matching TRBD2. The CDR3 loop spans 14 amino acids. J was trimmed by 3 bases and V by 4 bases; bases with no gene match: 3. CDR1 MDHEN and CDR2 SYDVKM come from the germline V gene. CDR3 in DNA: TGTGCCAGCAGTTCCTTAGCGGGAGGCTACGAGCAGTACTTC. Its translation: CASSSLAGGYEQYF.